Following are 25 T cell receptor beta chains from one sample sequenced in a study of early T cells in non-severe SARS-CoV-2 infection (dated by TCRdb to the early 2020s). Receptor amplification or capture employed 5' RACE. The sample was run on a NextSeq 500. TCRdb reworked the public reads: Q25 trimming with fastp, MiXCR clone assembly, productive beta chains retained. Rows matching on CDR3 protein sequence are summarized as one entry with the most common DNA and genes. The sample contains 52,000 or so distinct CDR3 sequences, about 12% of them found a single time. The leading ten clones occupy under 1.5% of the sample. The material sequenced was whole blood. The receptors derive from an adult who was a healthcare worker with PCR-confirmed SARS-CoV-2 infection or an uninfected control (not recorded which).

This clonotype was detected many times. This chain links TRBV7-2 with TRBJ1-5; a weak D match, TRBD1 (6 bases). The CDR3 has 17 amino acids. Deletions cut 4 bases from V and 4 bases from J, with 20 bases between. The germline gives CDR1 SGHTA, CDR2 FQGNSA. CDR3 sequence: CASSSTTGLISNQPQHF. CDR3 nucleotides: TGTGCCAGCAGCTCAACCACAGGGTTGATAAGTAATCAGCCCCAGCATTTT.

This clonotype was picked up many times. This chain joins TRBV7-8 and TRBJ2-3; D is unresolved. The CDR3 spans 16 residues. V was trimmed by 1 base and J by 2 bases, leaving 13 bases between them. The germline V gene encodes CDR1 SGHVS and CDR2 FQNEAQ. The DNA of the CDR3 is TGTGCCAGCAGCTTAGGGTCGACGGTAATCACAGATACGCAGTATTTT. It translates to CASSLGSTVITDTQYF. The whole variable domain, filled in from reference TRBV7-8 and TRBJ2-3, reads GAGVSQSPRYKVAKRGQDVALRCDPISGHVSLFWYQQALGQGPEFLTYFQNEAQLDKSGLPSDRFFAERPEGSVSTLKIQRTQQEDSAVYLCASSLGSTVITDTQYFGPGTRLTVL.

The sample holds a few counts of this clonotype. J is TRBJ2-2 and V is TRBV12-3 or TRBV12-4; the D is unclear. CDR3 length: 14 residues. V gave up 3 bases and J gave up 7 bases, with 12 bases separating them. CDR3 in amino acids: CASSFRISGGELFF. As DNA, the CDR3 is TGTGCCAGCAGTTTCCGTATTTCTGGCGGGGAGCTGTTTTTT.

This clonotype was observed a few times. V gene TRBV12-3 or TRBV12-4 combines with J gene TRBJ2-2, with D possibly being TRBD2 (5 bases). The CDR3 length is 12 residues. V was pared by 11 bases and J by 4 bases, with 11 bases between. The CDR3 sequence: CAVAAGTGELFF. The CDR3 DNA reads as TGTGCCGTCGCCGCGGGCACCGGGGAGCTGTTTTTT.

This clonotype turned up a few times. The chain is built from TRBV7-2 and TRBJ1-2, with D unresolved. The germline gives CDR1 SGHTA, CDR2 FQGNSA. The CDR3 sequence is 14 residues long. The V and J ends lost 2 bases and 10 bases respectively, with 17 bases between them. CDR3 sequence reads: CASSLFGRTHDYTF. The CDR3 DNA sequence: TGTGCCAGCAGCTTATTTGGTCGTACGCATGACTACACCTTC.

The V and J genes are TRBV19 and TRBJ2-3, with a tentative D call TRBD2 (6 bases). CDR1 and CDR2 from the germline V gene are LNHDA and SQIVND (reference sequence). The CDR3 is 14 amino acids. Trimming left V 1 base short and J 2 bases short, with 7 bases between. The CDR3, as DNA: TGTGCCAGTAGTATAGGCGGGGCCACAGATACGCAGTATTTT. Protein product: CASSIGGATDTQYF.

This clonotype was detected a few times. This chain uses TRBV11-1 with TRBJ2-6; 8 nucleotides match TRBD1. The germline V gene has CDR1 SGHAT and CDR2 FQDESV (reference sequence). Losses at the gene ends were 5 bases for V and 0 bases for J; bases not matched to a gene: 9. CDR3 length: 18 residues. The CDR3 DNA sequence: TGTGCCAGCAGCCCCCGGACAGGGTTAAACTCTGGGGCCAACGTCCTGACTTTC. This translates into CASSPRTGLNSGANVLTF.

This clonotype was picked up many times. This chain uses TRBV18 with TRBJ2-7; 10 bases map to TRBD2. Germline V gene sequence: CDR1 KGHSH, CDR2 LQKENI. CDR3 length equals 17 residues. Trimming took 2 bases from V and 4 from J; bases not matched to a gene: 11. Here the CDR3 reads CASSPGVVAGGVYEQYF. Here the CDR3 DNA reads TGTGCCAGCTCACCAGGCGTGGTAGCGGGGGGCGTATACGAGCAGTACTTC.

There are many counts of this clonotype. The rearrangement joins TRBV6-1 to TRBJ2-5; D is unresolved. This CDR3 has 13 residues. V lost 5 bases, J lost 5 bases, and 12 bases lay in between. Germline loops: CDR1 MNHNS, CDR2 SASEGT. CDR3: CASSISWRETQYF. In nucleotides, the CDR3 is TGTGCCAGCAGTATTTCATGGCGGGAGACCCAGTACTTC.

This clonotype showed up just a few times. The CDR3 loop is CASSLGAAEATEAFF. In DNA form, the CDR3 reads TGCGCCAGCAGCTTGGGGGCGGCGGAAGCCACTGAAGCTTTCTTT. This chain connects TRBV5-1 to TRBJ1-1, with D uncertain. Germline CDR1 reads SGHRS; CDR2 reads YFSETQ. This CDR3 has 15 residues. Trimming stripped 0 bases from V and 4 bases from J, with 13 bases between.

This clonotype turned up a few times. This sequence joins TRBV12-3 or TRBV12-4 and TRBJ1-2; 12 bases align to TRBD1. This CDR3 has 14 residues. Germline trimming cut 6 bases from V and 6 bases from J; bases unmatched to any gene: 5. CDR3 DNA: TGTGCCAGCAGGCCAGGGACAGGGGGCCATGGCTACACCTTC. Protein: CASRPGTGGHGYTF.

This chain joins TRBV12-3 or TRBV12-4 and TRBJ2-3; 11 bases fit TRBD2. This CDR3 spans 13 amino acids. V lost 5 bases, J lost 14 bases, and 9 bases stayed unmatched. Here the CDR3 DNA reads TGTGCCAGCAGTGCAACTAGCGGGGGACCTCGGTATTTT. The encoded protein is CASSATSGGPRYF.

This clonotype was recorded at least ten times. The chain is built from TRBV11-2 and TRBJ2-1; 10 bases match TRBD1. Unmatched junction bases numbered 3, after V lost 2 bases and J lost 2 bases. The CDR3 contains 16 residues. Germline V gene sequence: CDR1 SGHAT, CDR2 FQNNGV. The CDR3 reads CASSLRGQGTYNEQFF. The CDR3 nucleotides are TGTGCCAGCAGCTTAAGGGGACAGGGGACCTACAATGAGCAGTTCTTC.

In its sample, this clonotype was seen many times. The chain combines TRBV11-2 with TRBJ2-7; tentatively, D is TRBD1 (5 bases). The CDR3 length is 14 residues. V was cut by 1 base and J by 3 bases, with 10 bases left in between. The V gene's germline CDR1 is SGHAT and CDR2 FQNNGV. The CDR3: CASSLGGRVYEQYF. As DNA, the CDR3 is TGTGCCAGCAGCTTAGGAGGCAGGGTCTACGAGCAGTACTTC.

There are many counts of this clonotype. This rearrangement joins TRBV29-1 to TRBJ2-1, with 8 bases lining up with TRBD2. The J segment lost 3 bases and the V segment lost 1 base, leaving 5 bases of the junction unmatched. The germline gives CDR1 SQVTM, CDR2 ANQGSEA. This CDR3 has 15 residues. CDR3 residues: CSVEGMAGGYNEQFF. The CDR3 coding sequence is TGCAGCGTTGAAGGTATGGCGGGGGGCTACAATGAGCAGTTCTTC.

This clonotype showed up many times. The chain has TRBV12-3 or TRBV12-4 and TRBJ1-3; no reliable D call. This CDR3 is built from 13 residues. V gave up 7 bases and J gave up 4 bases, with 11 bases separating them. In DNA form, the CDR3 reads TGTGCCAGCACCCTAAGCCAGGGAAACACCATATATTTT. Its translation: CASTLSQGNTIYF.

The V gene is TRBV2, the J gene TRBJ1-2; no reliable D call. Trimming cost V 7 bases and J 0 bases, with 6 bases left between them. The CDR3 spans 12 residues. Germline loops: CDR1 SNHLY, CDR2 FYNNEI. The DNA for the CDR3 is TGTGCCAGCATGTCCGCTAACTATGGCTACACCTTC. Translating gives CASMSANYGYTF.

This clonotype appeared a few times. The rearrangement links TRBV6-2 or TRBV6-3 to TRBJ2-3; 10 nucleotides agree with TRBD2. V shed 2 bases and J 1 base; nucleotides not matched to a gene: 3. Germline lookup yields CDR1 MNHEY and CDR2 SVGEGT. This CDR3 is built from 16 residues. The CDR3 region is CASSYGTSGGTDTQYF. CDR3 DNA: TGTGCCAGCAGTTACGGTACTAGCGGGGGCACAGATACGCAGTATTTT.

The chain couples TRBV2 to TRBJ1-1; D is undetermined. Trimming removed 6 bases from V and 3 bases from J, with 17 bases in between. The CDR3 has 15 amino acids. Germline assignment: CDR1 SNHLY and CDR2 FYNNEI. The CDR3 DNA sequence: TGTGCCAGCAGACAATCTCCAGGACCCGACACTGAAGCTTTCTTT. Its protein is CASRQSPGPDTEAFF.

This clonotype was detected only a few times. This chain links TRBV7-9 with TRBJ2-3; TRBD2 matches 8 bases. Germline CDR1 reads SEHNR; CDR2 reads FQNEAQ (reference sequence). Germline trimming cut 5 bases from V and 4 bases from J; bases unmatched to any gene: 11. The CDR3 length is 16 residues. The CDR3 protein is CASSNSFGGAPDTQYF. In DNA form, the CDR3 reads TGTGCCAGCAGCAACTCGTTCGGGGGGGCCCCAGATACGCAGTATTTT.

This clonotype has ten or more counts. The gene calls are TRBV6-4 and TRBJ2-4; D unresolved. CDR1 MRHNA and CDR2 SNTAGT come from the germline V gene. This CDR3 is built from 15 residues. The V and J ends lost 2 bases and 4 bases respectively, with 12 bases between them. The CDR3 loop is CASSDPPGLKNIQYF. CDR3 sequence (DNA): TGTGCCAGCAGTGACCCTCCGGGCCTTAAAAACATTCAGTACTTC.

This clonotype was observed a few times. The chain links TRBV4-3 to TRBJ2-1; 12 nucleotides line up with TRBD2. The trim removed 4 bases at V and 5 bases at J, leaving 9 bases unmatched. This CDR3 region has 17 residues. Germline loops: CDR1 LGHNA, CDR2 YSLEER. Written as DNA, the CDR3 is TGCGCCAGCAGCCTAAGCCCACTAGCGGGGGGCGACAATGAGCAGTTCTTC. The encoded protein is CASSLSPLAGGDNEQFF.

V gene TRBV11-2 combines with J gene TRBJ2-1, with a weak D call TRBD2 (5 bases). The CDR3 is 18 residues long. CDR1 and CDR2 (germline): SGHAT, FQNNGV. V dropped 5 bases and J dropped 0 bases, with 20 bases sitting between them. The CDR3 spells CASSPRFPDSSSYNEQFF. CDR3 bases: TGTGCCAGCAGCCCAAGGTTTCCGGACTCCAGCTCCTACAATGAGCAGTTCTTC.

The chain is built from TRBV10-3 and TRBJ2-1; a possible D gene is TRBD2 (7 bases). The CDR3 is 15 residues long. In germline, CDR1 is ENHRY, CDR2 SYGVKD. V was clipped by 2 bases and J by 7 bases, with 15 bases between them. CDR3 nucleotide sequence: TGTGCCATCAGTGAGCCGAGGACTAGGGGGAATGAGCAGTTCTTC. Amino acid sequence: CAISEPRTRGNEQFF.

The J gene is TRBJ2-7, the V gene TRBV6-5, with TRBD1 matching 9 bases. CDR1 is MNHEY, CDR2 SVGAGI, per germline. This CDR3 is built from 13 residues. Trimming took 6 bases from V and 4 from J; bases not matched to a gene: 4. The CDR3 loop is CASRGTGIYEQYF. In DNA form, the CDR3 reads TGTGCCAGCAGAGGGACAGGGATTTACGAGCAGTACTTC.